This paragraph covers one T cell receptor (beta chain) sequence. The antigen is undetermined. This sample was taken from a study of T cell repertoires in cytomegalovirus infection. Background on the study: Well-studied HLA-B-restricted CMV epitopes were used in the study alongside recently identified HLA-C-restricted ones. In public TCR beta signatures, there were indications of both CMV infection and matching HLA type. Study-level results: It was HLA-C-restricted CMV-specific TCR beta clonotypes that dominated the response ex vivo. Public TCR beta family frequency separated CMV-and-HLA carriers, including in an independent cohort.

V lost 0 bases, J lost 6 bases, and 3 bases stayed unmatched. Germline V CDR1 and CDR2: LGHNA, YNFKEQ. This CDR3 has 15 amino acids. TCRdb re-called the reads with MiXCR, one entry per CDR3 protein. The sample yields some 700,000 distinct CDR3 sequences, roughly a third seen once. This sample comprised cultured PBMCs, obtained from culture after CMV antigen stimulation. The receptor comes from a human donor in good health (CMV status not recorded). Some clones in this sample may be carry-over from other donors' samples. The chain uses TRBV4-2 and TRBJ2-2; 8 nucleotides match TRBD2. In nucleotides, the CDR3 is TGTGCCAGCAGCCAAGACCTAGCGGGCCCCGGGGAGCTGTTTTTT. Translating gives CASSQDLAGPGELFF.